Listed here are 12 T cell receptor beta chains from one sample, sequenced in a study of blood T cell repertoires in COVID-19. The assay was immunoSEQ multiplex PCR, and TCRdb's table has in-frame clones only and misses some. The profile shows roughly 340,000 clones, around 87% of them singletons. Material for sequencing was peripheral blood. These TCRs come from a woman aged 45-60 years with COVID-19, enrolled during active disease.

This chain joins TRBV5-1 and TRBJ2-7, with D possibly being TRBD2 (6 bases). Germline lookup yields CDR1 SGHRS and CDR2 YFSETQ. CDR3 length: 14 amino acids. Trimming stripped 1 base from V and 4 bases from J, with 12 bases between. In nucleotides, the CDR3 is TGCGCCAGCAGCTTGACCGGGAGAGGATACGAGCAGTACTTC. Its protein is CASSLTGRGYEQYF.

The J gene is TRBJ1-1, the V gene TRBV7-2; the D is unclear. This CDR3 contains 15 residues. The V gene lost 2 bases and the J gene lost 1 base, with 11 bases spanning the gap. Germline CDR1 SGHTA, CDR2 FQGNSA. The CDR3 DNA reads TGTGCCAGCAGCTTACGGGAAGGAGCGAACACTGAAGCTTTCTTT. This codes for CASSLREGANTEAFF.

This clone has only one observation. The CDR3 DNA reads as TGTGCCAGCAGTTACTCGGAGGGACAGTATGGCTACACCTTC. Its protein product is CASSYSEGQYGYTF. The chain couples TRBV6-6 to TRBJ1-2, with 7 bases fitting TRBD1. The CDR3 consists of 14 residues. The V gene end was trimmed by 0 bases and the J gene end by 5 bases; junction bases not matched to a gene: 3. CDR1 and CDR2 (germline): MNHNY, SVGAGI (reference sequence).

The chain couples TRBV18 to TRBJ1-2; D gene unclear. Germline V lookup: CDR1 KGHSH, CDR2 LQKENI. The CDR3 totals 13 residues. Deletions cut 2 bases from V and 1 base from J, with 5 bases between. In DNA form, the CDR3 reads TGTGCCAGCTCACCAGACAATAACTATGGCTACACCTTC. This encodes CASSPDNNYGYTF.

V is TRBV11-2 and J is TRBJ2-1, with 12 bases identical to TRBD2. This CDR3 has 16 amino acids. CDR1 is SGHAT, CDR2 FQNNGV, per germline. The J segment lost 7 bases and the V segment lost 4 bases, leaving 8 bases of the junction unmatched. The CDR3 loop is CASSSALAGGPNEQFF. The CDR3 DNA reads as TGTGCCAGCAGCTCCGCGCTAGCGGGAGGGCCGAATGAGCAGTTCTTC.

The chain carries TRBV11-2 and TRBJ1-1; D possibly corresponds to TRBD1 (6 bases). The CDR3 covers 13 residues. Deletions cut 0 bases from V and 5 bases from J, with 7 bases between. The germline CDR1 and CDR2 sequences are SGHAT and FQNNGV. This chain's CDR3 is CASSLEQGTEAFF. The CDR3 DNA is TGTGCCAGCAGCTTAGAACAGGGAACTGAAGCTTTCTTT.

The rearrangement joins TRBV11-2 to TRBJ2-5, with D uncertain. The CDR3 contains 12 residues. Germline V gene sequence: CDR1 SGHAT, CDR2 FQNNGV. V dropped 4 bases and J dropped 7 bases, with 10 bases sitting between them. The CDR3 bases are TGTGCCAGCAGCTCCCGCGTTTTGACCCAGTACTTC. This encodes CASSSRVLTQYF. The entire variable domain, with the rest obtained from reference TRBV11-2 and TRBJ2-5, is as follows: EAGVAQSPRYKIIEKRQSVAFWCNPISGHATLYWYQQILGQGPKLLIQFQNNGVVDDSQLPKDRFSAERLKGVDSTLKIQPAKLEDSAVYLCASSSRVLTQYFGPGTRLLVL.

The rearrangement links TRBV5-5 to TRBJ2-2, with TRBD1 as a possible D gene (5 bases). Trimming shortened V by 4 bases and J by 4 bases, and 14 bases separated the two germline ends. Germline CDR1 reads SGHKS; CDR2 reads YYEKEE (reference sequence). This CDR3 region has 15 residues. DNA for the CDR3: TGTGCCAGCAGCAAAATTGACAGTCTCACCGGGGAGCTGTTTTTT. It specifies CASSKIDSLTGELFF.

The chain has TRBV5-5 and TRBJ2-7, with 7 bases identical to TRBD1. Germline V gene sequence: CDR1 SGHKS, CDR2 YYEKEE (reference sequence). The V segment lost 0 bases and the J segment 4 bases; nucleotides outside the gene matches: 4. The CDR3 extends over 14 amino acids. In DNA form, the CDR3 reads TGTGCCAGCAGCTTGGACGACAGGGAGTACGAGCAGTACTTC. Protein: CASSLDDREYEQYF.

The V gene is TRBV12-3 or TRBV12-4, the J gene TRBJ2-5; 9 bases are shared with TRBD1. Unmatched junction bases numbered 4, after V lost 6 bases and J lost 5 bases. The CDR3 runs to 13 residues. CDR3 sequence reads: CASSSTGGETQYF. For the CDR3, the DNA is TGTGCCAGCAGCTCGACAGGGGGGGAGACCCAGTACTTC.

This clone was seen only a few times. The V gene is TRBV19, the J gene TRBJ1-1, with a weak D call TRBD1 (6 bases). The germline V and J ends were trimmed by 3 bases and 8 bases, with 7 bases remaining between them. CDR1 and CDR2 from the germline V gene are LNHDA and SQIVND (reference sequence). This CDR3 region has 11 residues. The CDR3 region is CASSIGQEAFF. The CDR3 DNA follows: TGTGCCAGTAGTATTGGACAGGAAGCTTTCTTT.

This chain connects TRBV7-9 to TRBJ1-4; 9 bases agree with TRBD1. Germline values: CDR1 SEHNR, CDR2 FQNEAQ (reference sequence). The CDR3 totals 15 residues. Losses at the gene ends were 4 bases for V and 5 bases for J; bases not matched to a gene: 5. For the CDR3, the DNA is TGTGCCAGCAGCTCCCGGACAGGGGAGAATGAAAAACTGTTTTTT. Its translation is CASSSRTGENEKLFF.